These 2 T cell receptor beta chains were all obtained from the same sample, sequenced in a study of cytomegalovirus exposure and HLA in healthy donors. PCR primers comprised 60 Vbeta and 13 Jbeta primers. Here immunoSEQ multiplex PCR was the method, and the copy in TCRdb shows in-frame clones only, minus some. This table has under 150,000 clones, about 79% appearing once. The sample consisted of PBMCs. The receptors here all came from a woman aged 25 to 39 in good health and CMV-seronegative.

The rearrangement joins TRBV5-1 to TRBJ2-5; a weak D match, TRBD2 (5 bases). The V gene lost 5 bases and the J gene lost 5 bases, with 13 bases spanning the gap. The CDR3 spans 13 residues. Germline V gene data show CDR1 as SGHRS and CDR2 as YFSETQ. The CDR3 protein is CASRTLEVETQYF. CDR3 nucleotides: TGCGCCAGCAGGACCCTGGAGGTCGAGACCCAGTACTTC. The variable domain in full, with the rest retrieved from reference TRBV5-1 and TRBJ2-5, is KAGVTQTPRYLIKTRGQQVTLSCSPISGHRSVSWYQQTPGQGLQFLFEYFSETQRNKGNFPGRFSGRQFSNSRSEMNVSTLELGDSALYLCASRTLEVETQYFGPGTRLLVL.

V and J are TRBV5-6 and TRBJ1-2; 9 bases agree with TRBD1. CDR1 is SGHDT and CDR2 is YYEEEE in the germline V gene. The ends lost 4 bases at V and 7 bases at J; junction bases unmatched: 8. The CDR3 runs 14 residues. The CDR3 spells CASSPGQGIGGYTF. CDR3 nucleotides: TGTGCCAGCAGCCCGGGACAGGGAATCGGTGGCTACACCTTC. Together with reference TRBV5-6 and TRBJ1-2, the CDR3 gives the full variable domain: DAGVTQSPTHLIKTRGQQVTLRCSPKSGHDTVSWYQQALGQGPQFIFQYYEEEERQRGNFPDRFSGHQFPNYSSELNVNALLLGDSALYLCASSPGQGIGGYTFGSGTRLTVV.